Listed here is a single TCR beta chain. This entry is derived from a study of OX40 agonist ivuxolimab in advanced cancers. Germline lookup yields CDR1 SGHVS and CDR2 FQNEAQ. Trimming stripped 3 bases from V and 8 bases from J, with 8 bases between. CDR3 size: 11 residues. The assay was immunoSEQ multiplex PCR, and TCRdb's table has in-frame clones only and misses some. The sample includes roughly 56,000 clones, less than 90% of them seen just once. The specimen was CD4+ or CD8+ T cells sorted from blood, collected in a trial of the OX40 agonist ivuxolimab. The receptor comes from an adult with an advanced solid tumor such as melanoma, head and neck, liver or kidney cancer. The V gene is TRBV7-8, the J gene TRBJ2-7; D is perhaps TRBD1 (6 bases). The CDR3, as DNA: TGTGCCAGCAGCTTGGGGACAAAGCAGTACTTC. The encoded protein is CASSLGTKQYF.